The clone carrying this T cell receptor beta chain came up once. What it recognizes is unknown. Generated by immunoSEQ multiplex PCR, the TCRdb table keeps only in-frame clones and is missing some. The sample consists of 15,000 to 17,000 clones, more than 70% of them appearing once. The entry originates in a study of T cells after posttransplantation cyclophosphamide. Control samples came 1 year after myeloablative marrow transplants with methotrexate plus calcineurin inhibitor. Study-level results: Recipient CMV seropositivity and CMV reactivation strongly tracked TRB clonality. Blood and skin or GI T cell repertoires showed limited TRB overlap.

The starting material was PBMCs, obtained more than 350 days after allogeneic stem cell transplant with calcineurin inhibitor and methotrexate. This receptor was taken from a male patient under 35 who received an allogeneic stem cell transplant from a related donor, was CMV-positive, and had no GVHD. Some T cells may be the graft donor's.

CDR3 region: CASSPYELQVLGAEGKTQYF. Written as DNA, the CDR3 is TGCGCCAGCAGCCCATATGAGTTACAGGTGCTGGGGGCAGAGGGGAAGACCCAGTACTTC. The V and J genes are TRBV4-1 and TRBJ2-5; possibly TRBD1 for D (6 bases). CDR3 size: 20 residues. V lost 4 bases, J lost 6 bases, and 33 bases lay in between. Germline V gene data show CDR1 as MGHRA and CDR2 as YSYEKL.